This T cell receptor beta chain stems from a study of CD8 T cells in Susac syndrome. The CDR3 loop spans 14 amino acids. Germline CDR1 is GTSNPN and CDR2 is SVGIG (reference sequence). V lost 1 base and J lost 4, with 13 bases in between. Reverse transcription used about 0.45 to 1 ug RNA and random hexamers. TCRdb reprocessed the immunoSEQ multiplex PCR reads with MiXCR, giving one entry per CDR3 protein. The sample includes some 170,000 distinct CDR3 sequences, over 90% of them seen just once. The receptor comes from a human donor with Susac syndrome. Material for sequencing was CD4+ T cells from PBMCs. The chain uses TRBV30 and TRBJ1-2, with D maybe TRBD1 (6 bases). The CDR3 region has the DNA TGTGCCTGGAGTGCAAGAGGGGGAAGCTATGGCTACACCTTC. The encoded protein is CAWSARGGSYGYTF.